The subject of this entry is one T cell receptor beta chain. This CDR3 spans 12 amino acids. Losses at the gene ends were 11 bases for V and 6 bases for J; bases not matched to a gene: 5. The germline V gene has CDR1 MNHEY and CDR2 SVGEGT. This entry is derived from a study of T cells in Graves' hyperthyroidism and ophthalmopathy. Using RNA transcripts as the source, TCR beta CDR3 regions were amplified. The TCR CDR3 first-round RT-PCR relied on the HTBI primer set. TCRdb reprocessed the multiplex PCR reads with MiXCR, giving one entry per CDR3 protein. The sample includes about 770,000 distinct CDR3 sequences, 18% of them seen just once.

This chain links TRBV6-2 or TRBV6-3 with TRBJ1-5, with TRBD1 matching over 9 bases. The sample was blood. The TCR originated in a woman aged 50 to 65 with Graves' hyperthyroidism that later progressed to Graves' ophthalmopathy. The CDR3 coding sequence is TGTGCCGGACAGGGGATCGGTCAGCCCCAGCATTTT. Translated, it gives CAGQGIGQPQHF.